The 5 T cell receptor beta chains in this list originate from one sample, sequenced in a study of regulatory T cells in long-lasting Graves disease. iRepertoire HTBI primers and Arm-PCR of CDR3 regions built TCR beta libraries. A single record per CDR3 protein comes from TCRdb applying MiXCR to the multiplex PCR reads. The sample shows around 400,000 distinct CDR3 sequences, 15% of them seen only once. The time point here: newly diagnosed GD, antithyroid drugs for less than 3 months. PBMC RNA was the source of the TCR library. Source: peripheral blood mononuclear cells (PBMCs), taken at new diagnosis, from a patient treated with antithyroid drugs. Source of these receptors: a female donor with Graves disease.

The chain uses TRBV11-2 and TRBJ2-2; no firm D call. V was cut by 3 bases and J by 4 bases, with 6 bases left in between. The germline gives CDR1 SGHAT, CDR2 FQNNGV. The CDR3 covers 13 residues. The CDR3 here is CASSFSVTGELFF. For the CDR3, the DNA is TGTGCCAGCAGCTTTTCTGTCACCGGGGAGCTGTTTTTT.

The genes are TRBV2 and TRBJ1-5; TRBD1 matches at 10 bases. This CDR3 contains 15 residues. V gave up 7 bases and J gave up 5 bases; unmatched junction bases: 8. Germline V lookup: CDR1 SNHLY, CDR2 FYNNEI. The CDR3 spells CASNPTGTGDQPQHF. CDR3 nucleotides: TGTGCCAGCAACCCCACCGGGACAGGGGATCAGCCCCAGCATTTT. The whole variable domain, filled in from reference TRBV2 and TRBJ1-5, reads EPEVTQTPSHQVTQMGQEVILRCVPISNHLYFYWYRQILGQKVEFLVSFYNNEISEKSEIFDDQFSVERPDGSNFTLKIRSTKLEDSAMYFCASNPTGTGDQPQHFGDGTRLSIL.

This clonotype was observed many times. The chain carries TRBV7-2 and TRBJ1-5; tentatively, D is TRBD1 (6 bases). There are 13 residues in the CDR3. The V end was cut by 6 bases, the J end by 4 bases, with 10 bases between. Germline values: CDR1 SGHTA, CDR2 FQGNSA. This chain's CDR3 is CASSRTENQPQHF. CDR3 sequence (DNA): TGTGCCAGCAGTAGGACAGAGAATCAGCCCCAGCATTTT.

This clonotype was seen repeatedly, ten times or more. The genes are TRBV20-1 and TRBJ1-5, with D hard to call. The germline gives CDR1 DFQATT, CDR2 SNEGSKA (reference sequence). The CDR3 is 15 residues long. Between the trimmed V and J ends, which lost 2 bases and 3 bases, there was a span of 14 bases. The CDR3 region has the DNA TGCAGTGCTAGACTGGCAGGCAGCCCCAATCAGCCCCAGCATTTT. It encodes CSARLAGSPNQPQHF.

This clonotype was recorded at least ten times. The chain recombines TRBV6-2 or TRBV6-3 with TRBJ2-1; no reliable D call. V gave up 5 bases and J gave up 4 bases, with 21 bases separating them. The CDR3 is made up of 17 amino acids. Germline CDR1 and CDR2: MNHEY and SVGEGT. The CDR3 here is CASSEGSWRISYNEQFF. DNA for the CDR3: TGTGCCAGCAGTGAAGGGTCCTGGCGGATTTCGTACAATGAGCAGTTCTTC.